These 2 T cell receptor beta chains were all obtained from the same sample, sequenced in a study of T cells in Graves' hyperthyroidism and ophthalmopathy. Regions amplified from RNA transcripts were the TCR beta CDR3 regions. The HTBI primer set was used in a first-round RT-PCR of the TCR CDR3. Each CDR3 protein is one row after TCRdb ran MiXCR on the multiplex PCR reads. The sample has a few hundred thousand distinct CDR3 sequences; approximately 14% are singletons. The sample comprised blood. These receptors were collected from a woman under 40 with Graves' ophthalmopathy.

This clonotype was recorded many times. The chain links TRBV20-1 to TRBJ2-5, with unresolved D. The ends were cut back, 3 bases at V and 5 bases at J, with 4 bases in the middle. This CDR3 region has 10 residues. Germline CDR1 is DFQATT and CDR2 is SNEGSKA (reference sequence). The CDR3 region is CSASLETQYF. CDR3 nucleotides: TGCAGTGCTAGTCTCGAGACCCAGTACTTC.

The rearrangement joins TRBV5-1 to TRBJ1-2; D gene unclear. V lost 4 bases and J 6 bases, leaving 19 bases between the germline ends. The V gene's germline CDR1 is SGHRS and CDR2 YFSETQ. This CDR3 comprises 15 residues. DNA for the CDR3: TGCGCCAGCAGCCAAGATTTATCTGAGTCAGATGGCTACACCTTC. As protein: CASSQDLSESDGYTF.